These T cell receptor beta chains were read from a single sample in a study of long-term antiretroviral therapy in people with HIV. Method: immunoSEQ multiplex PCR; TCRdb's copy keeps in-frame clones and lacks some. The sample lists 25,000 to 30,000 clones; over 80% were seen once. The specimen was unsorted PBMCs, collected 3.2 years before starting antiretroviral therapy. These receptors were collected from a man in his forties or fifties with HIV. CDR3s include the opening cysteine and the closing phenylalanine or tryptophan. D genes are given only for firm matches. Rows give clone size only sometimes, using once, few, many, or a class for an expanded clone.

>TRBV7-3|14|once|TRBD2|TRBJ2-7
CASSPGSPGGEQYF
TGTGCCAGCAGCCCAGGATCCCCCGGGGGGGAGCAGTACTTC
>TRBV11-2|14|-|TRBD2|TRBJ2-7
CASSFQRGGYEQYF
TGTGCCAGCAGCTTTCAGCGGGGGGGATACGAGCAGTACTTC
>TRBV6-1|14|-|-|TRBJ1-1
CASSRDTLNTEAFF
TGTGCCAGCAGCAGGGACACCTTGAACACTGAAGCTTTCTTT
>TRBV11-2|17|-|-|TRBJ1-3
CASSLGLRAVTGNTIYF
TGTGCCAGCAGCTTAGGTCTTCGGGCAGTGACAGGAAACACCATATATTTT
>TRBV7-2|14|-|TRBD1|TRBJ1-4
CASSFNRGIEKLFF
TGTGCCAGCAGCTTTAACAGGGGAATCGAAAAACTGTTTTTT
>TRBV7-9|17|-|TRBD2|TRBJ2-7
CASSSTILAEVSYEQYF
TGTGCCAGCAGCTCTACTATACTAGCGGAAGTCTCCTACGAGCAGTACTTC
>TRBV7-9|16|-|-|TRBJ1-3
CASATGWTAPGNTIYF
TGTGCCAGCGCTACCGGATGGACAGCTCCTGGAAACACCATATATTTT
>TRBV10-3|15|-|TRBD2|TRBJ2-2
CAISDPAGETGELFF
TGTGCCATCAGTGATCCAGCGGGAGAGACCGGGGAGCTGTTTTTT
>TRBV10-3|15|once|-|TRBJ2-7
CAISEPTGNSYEQYF
TGTGCCATCAGTGAACCAACAGGGAACTCCTACGAGCAGTACTTC
>TRBV29-1|13|-|TRBD1|TRBJ2-2
CSACHRGTGELFF
TGCAGCGCCTGCCACAGGGGCACCGGGGAGCTGTTTTTT
>TRBV28|14|-|TRBD1|TRBJ1-1
CASSSGQGGTEAFF
TGTGCCAGCAGTTCCGGACAGGGGGGCACTGAAGCTTTCTTT
>TRBV5-1|14|-|TRBD2|TRBJ2-1
CASSLALAPNEQFF
TGCGCCAGCAGCTTGGCACTAGCGCCGAATGAGCAGTTCTTC
>TRBV9|14|-|TRBD2|TRBJ2-1
CASSPSGGVDEQFF
TGTGCCAGCAGTCCCAGCGGGGGGGTCGATGAGCAGTTCTTC
>TRBV19|19|-|-|TRBJ1-5
CASSIGVRGRFNSNQPQHF
TGTGCCAGTAGTATAGGAGTGCGGGGGCGATTTAATAGCAATCAGCCCCAGCATTTT
>TRBV19|17|-|TRBD1|TRBJ2-7
CASSIPPPRDRGSRRYF
TGTGCCAGTAGTATTCCACCACCCCGGGACAGGGGGAGTCGGCGGTACTTC
>TRBV7-9|13|-|TRBD1|TRBJ1-5
CASSLGQGEPQHF
TGTGCCAGCAGCTTGGGACAGGGGGAGCCCCAGCATTTT
>TRBV5-4|16|once|-|TRBJ2-2
CASSPSGTLNTGELFF
TGTGCCAGCAGCCCATCCGGGACACTGAACACCGGGGAGCTGTTTTTT
>TRBV13|14|-|TRBD1|TRBJ2-7
CASSHTGVDYEQYF
TGTGCCAGCAGCCATACAGGGGTCGACTACGAGCAGTACTTC
>TRBV21-1|17|-|-|TRBJ2-1
CASQWGGAGGSYNEQFF
TGTGCCAGCCAATGGGGCGGAGCGGGGGGTTCCTACAATGAGCAGTTCTTC
>TRBV4-2|21|-|TRBD1|TRBJ2-7
CASSPRQGAAPILRSSYEQYF
TGTGCCAGCAGCCCGCGACAGGGGGCCGCCCCAATTCTAAGGAGCTCCTACGAGCAGTACTTC
>TRBV27|13|-|-|TRBJ1-1
CASSLGENTEAFF
TGTGCCAGCAGTTTGGGGGAGAACACTGAAGCTTTCTTT
>TRBV7-6|12|-|-|TRBJ2-5
CASYRHQETQYF
TGTGCCAGTTACAGACATCAAGAGACCCAGTACTTC
>TRBV7-9|13|few|-|TRBJ2-7
CASSLYVGYEQYF
TGTGCCAGCAGCTTATATGTCGGCTACGAGCAGTACTTC
>TRBV18|15|-|-|TRBJ1-1
CASSPIGLGVTEAFF
TGTGCCAGCTCACCAATCGGGCTCGGGGTCACTGAAGCTTTCTTT
>TRBV6-1|14|few|-|TRBJ2-7
CASRPLGAINEQYF
TGTGCCAGCAGGCCATTGGGAGCCATCAACGAGCAGTACTTC
>TRBV7-6|17|-|TRBD1|TRBJ1-3
CASSTRQGASSGNTIYF
TGTGCCAGCAGCACCAGACAGGGGGCCTCCTCTGGAAACACCATATATTTT
>TRBV6-5|12|-|TRBD1|TRBJ1-1
CASRPTGGQAFF
TGTGCCAGCAGACCAACAGGGGGGCAAGCTTTCTTT
>TRBV9|16|-|TRBD1|TRBJ1-5
CASSVRAGTVNQPQHF
TGTGCCAGCAGCGTACGAGCGGGGACAGTTAATCAGCCCCAGCATTTT
>TRBV6-6|11|-|-|TRBJ2-1
CASSGTGKQFF
TGTGCCAGCAGTGGGACTGGTAAGCAGTTCTTC
>TRBV6-5|14|-|-|TRBJ1-1
CASSYRDPVTEAFF
TGTGCCAGCAGTTACCGGGACCCTGTGACTGAAGCTTTCTTT
>TRBV6-6|16|-|-|TRBJ1-5
CASSYSGGLNNQPQHF
TGTGCCAGCAGTTACTCGGGGGGACTTAACAATCAGCCCCAGCATTTT
>TRBV5-5|15|-|-|TRBJ1-2
CASSVRGLKDAGYTF
TGTGCCAGCAGCGTCAGGGGACTAAAAGACGCTGGCTACACCTTC
>TRBV5-1|13|-|TRBD1|TRBJ2-1
CASSVGQANEQFF
TGCGCCAGCAGCGTCGGACAGGCCAATGAGCAGTTCTTC
>TRBV27|14|-|-|TRBJ2-7
CASSLSPDGYEQYF
TGTGCCAGCAGTCTATCCCCCGACGGATACGAGCAGTACTTC
>TRBV7-3|13|-|-|TRBJ1-1
CASSLRTAEEAFF
TGTGCCAGCAGCTTAAGGACAGCCGAGGAAGCTTTCTTT
>TRBV10-2|15|-|TRBD1|TRBJ1-4
CASRDREGGNEKLFF
TGCGCCAGCCGGGACAGGGAAGGGGGGAATGAAAAACTGTTTTTT
>TRBV11-1|15|-|TRBD1|TRBJ1-6
CASSSPTGGNSPLHF
TGTGCCAGCAGCTCCCCGACAGGGGGGAATTCACCCCTCCACTTT
>TRBV30|12|-|-|TRBJ1-5
CAWSVVGQPQHF
TGTGCCTGGAGTGTCGTTGGACAGCCCCAGCATTTT
>TRBV12-5|12|-|-|TRBJ2-3
CASGGETGTQYF
TGTGCTAGTGGGGGGGAGACCGGCACGCAGTATTTT
>TRBV28|17|-|-|TRBJ1-2
CASSFTQGSRGSYGYTF
TGTGCCAGCAGTTTTACGCAGGGTAGTAGGGGTAGCTATGGCTACACCTTC
>TRBV2|16|-|TRBD1|TRBJ1-2
CASTPAPGQGGFGYTF
TGTGCCAGCACTCCGGCCCCAGGACAGGGTGGTTTTGGCTACACCTTC
>TRBV9|17|-|TRBD1|TRBJ1-3
CASSAGPGTGAGNTIYF
TGTGCCAGCAGCGCTGGCCCCGGGACAGGTGCTGGAAACACCATATATTTT
>TRBV19|15|-|TRBD1|TRBJ1-1
CASSSTGTGLTEAFF
TGTGCCAGTAGTAGTACCGGGACAGGACTCACTGAAGCTTTCTTT
>TRBV27|15|-|TRBD2|TRBJ2-1
CASSFLAGGGNEQFF
TGTGCCAGCAGTTTTCTGGCGGGAGGGGGTAATGAGCAGTTCTTC
>TRBV10-1|14|-|-|TRBJ2-3
CASSRTTSTDTQYF
TGCGCCAGCAGCCGCACTACTAGCACAGATACGCAGTATTTT
>TRBV7-2|18|few|-|TRBJ1-6
CASSPRTEASSYNSPLHF
TGTGCCAGCAGCCCAAGGACCGAGGCGAGCTCCTATAATTCACCCCTCCACTTT
>TRBV6-1|13|-|-|TRBJ1-2
CASSLRGAREAGF
TGTGCCAGCAGCTTAAGAGGGGCACGAGAGGCGGGTTTC
>TRBV18|16|-|-|TRBJ1-2
CASSPPGTILDYGYTF
TGTGCCAGCTCACCGCCCGGGACAATATTGGACTATGGCTACACCTTC
>TRBV5-1|14|-|-|TRBJ2-4
CASSSTGRETIQYF
TGCGCCAGCAGCTCGACAGGTAGGGAGACCATTCAGTACTTC
>TRBV19|14|once|-|TRBJ2-3
CASSIPTSTDTQYF
TGTGCCAGTAGTATCCCGACAAGCACAGATACGCAGTATTTT
>TRBV4-3|13|-|-|TRBJ2-7
CASSQSGGGEQYF
TGCGCCAGCAGCCAGTCAGGGGGGGGCGAGCAGTACTTC
>TRBV10-1|14|-|-|TRBJ1-2
CASTFRGRHYGYTF
TGCGCCAGCACCTTCAGGGGCAGGCACTATGGCTACACCTTC
>TRBV5-1|14|-|-|TRBJ2-3
CASSLRLFTDTQYF
TGCGCCAGCAGCTTGAGACTGTTCACAGATACGCAGTATTTT
>TRBV6-1|15|-|-|TRBJ1-5
CASTWTVGGNQPQHF
TGTGCCAGCACCTGGACGGTCGGCGGCAATCAGCCCCAGCATTTT